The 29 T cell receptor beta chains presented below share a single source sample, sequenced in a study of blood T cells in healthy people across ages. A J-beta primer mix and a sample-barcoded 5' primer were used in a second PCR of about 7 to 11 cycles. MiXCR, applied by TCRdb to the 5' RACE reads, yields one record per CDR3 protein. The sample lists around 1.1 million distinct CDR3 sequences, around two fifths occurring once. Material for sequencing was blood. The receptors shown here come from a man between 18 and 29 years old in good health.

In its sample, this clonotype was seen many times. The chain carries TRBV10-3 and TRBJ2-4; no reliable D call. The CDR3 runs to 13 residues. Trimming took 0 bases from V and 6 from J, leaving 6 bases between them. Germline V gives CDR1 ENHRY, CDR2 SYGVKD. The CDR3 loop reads CAISESTGNIQYF. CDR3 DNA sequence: TGTGCCATCAGTGAGTCCACCGGAAACATTCAGTACTTC.

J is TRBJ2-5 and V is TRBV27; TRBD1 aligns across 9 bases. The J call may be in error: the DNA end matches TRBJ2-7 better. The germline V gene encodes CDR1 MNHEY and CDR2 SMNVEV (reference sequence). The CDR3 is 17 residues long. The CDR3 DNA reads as TGTGCCAGCAGCAGGTTCCAAACCGGGACAGGGTCCCGCGAGCAGTACTTC. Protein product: CASSRFQTGTGSREQYF.

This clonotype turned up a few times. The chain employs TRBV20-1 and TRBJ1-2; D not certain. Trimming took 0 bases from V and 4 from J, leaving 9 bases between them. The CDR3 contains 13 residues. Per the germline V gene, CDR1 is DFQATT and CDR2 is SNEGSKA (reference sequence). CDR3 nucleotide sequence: TGCAGTGCTAGAGATCAGCATCTCTATGGCTACACCTTC. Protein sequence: CSARDQHLYGYTF.

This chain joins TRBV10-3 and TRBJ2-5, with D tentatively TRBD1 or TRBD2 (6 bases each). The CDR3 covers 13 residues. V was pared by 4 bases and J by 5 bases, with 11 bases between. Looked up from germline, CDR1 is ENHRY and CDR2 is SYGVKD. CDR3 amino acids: CAISGPGAETQYF. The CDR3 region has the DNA TGTGCCATCAGTGGCCCGGGGGCGGAGACCCAGTACTTC.

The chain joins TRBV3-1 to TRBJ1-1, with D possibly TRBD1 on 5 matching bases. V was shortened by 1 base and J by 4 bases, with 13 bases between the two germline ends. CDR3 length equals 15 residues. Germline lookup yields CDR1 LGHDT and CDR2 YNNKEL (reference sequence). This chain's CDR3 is CASSQAGYSVTEAFF. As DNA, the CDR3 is TGTGCCAGCAGCCAAGCAGGGTATAGCGTCACTGAAGCTTTCTTT.

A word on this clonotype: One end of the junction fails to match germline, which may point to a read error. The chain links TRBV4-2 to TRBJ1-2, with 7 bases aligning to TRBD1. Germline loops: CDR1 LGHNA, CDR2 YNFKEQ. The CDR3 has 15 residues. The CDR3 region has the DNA TGTGCCAGCAGCCTACGGACAGGTGCTAACTATGACTACACCTTC. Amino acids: CASSLRTGANYDYTF.

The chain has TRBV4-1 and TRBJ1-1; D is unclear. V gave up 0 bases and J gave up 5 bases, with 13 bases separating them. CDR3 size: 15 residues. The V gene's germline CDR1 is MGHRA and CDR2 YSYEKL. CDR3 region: CASSQELRVFTEAFF. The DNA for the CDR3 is TGCGCCAGCAGCCAAGAACTGCGGGTATTTACTGAAGCTTTCTTT.

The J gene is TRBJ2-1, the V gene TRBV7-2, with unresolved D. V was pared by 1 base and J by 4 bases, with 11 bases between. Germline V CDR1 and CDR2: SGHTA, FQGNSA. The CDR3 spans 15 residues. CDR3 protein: CASSLDSRSYNEQFF. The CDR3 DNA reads TGTGCCAGCAGCTTAGATAGTCGGTCATACAATGAGCAGTTCTTC. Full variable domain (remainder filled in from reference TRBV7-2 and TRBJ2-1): GAGVSQSPSNKVTEKGKDVELRCDPISGHTALYWYRQSLGQGLEFLIYFQGNSAPDKSGLPSDRFSAERTGGSVSTLTIQRTQQEDSAVYLCASSLDSRSYNEQFFGPGTRLTVL.

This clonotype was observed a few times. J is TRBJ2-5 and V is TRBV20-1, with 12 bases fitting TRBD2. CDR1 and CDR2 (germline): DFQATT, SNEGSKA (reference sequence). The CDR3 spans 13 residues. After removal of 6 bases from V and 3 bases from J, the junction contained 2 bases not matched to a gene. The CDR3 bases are TGCAGTGCCCGACTAGCGGGGGAAGAGACCCAGTACTTC. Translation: CSARLAGEETQYF.

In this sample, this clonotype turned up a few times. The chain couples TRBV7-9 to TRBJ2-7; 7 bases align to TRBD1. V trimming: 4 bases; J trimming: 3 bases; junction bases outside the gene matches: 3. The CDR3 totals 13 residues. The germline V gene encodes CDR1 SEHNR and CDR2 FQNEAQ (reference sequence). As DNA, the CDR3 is TGTGCCAGCAGCTCACAGGGGCACTACGAGCAGTACTTC. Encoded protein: CASSSQGHYEQYF.

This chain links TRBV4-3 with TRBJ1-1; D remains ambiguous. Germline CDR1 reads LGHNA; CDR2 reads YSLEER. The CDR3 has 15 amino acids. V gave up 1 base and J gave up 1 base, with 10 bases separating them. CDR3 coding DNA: TGCGCCAGCAGCCAAGGATTCCAGGAGAACACTGAAGCTTTCTTT. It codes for CASSQGFQENTEAFF.

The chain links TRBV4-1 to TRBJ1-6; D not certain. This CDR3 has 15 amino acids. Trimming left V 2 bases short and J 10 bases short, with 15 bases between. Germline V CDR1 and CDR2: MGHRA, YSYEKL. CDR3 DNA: TGCGCCAGCAGCCAATCAGGACCGAAGAGGTCACCCCTCCACTTT. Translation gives CASSQSGPKRSPLHF.

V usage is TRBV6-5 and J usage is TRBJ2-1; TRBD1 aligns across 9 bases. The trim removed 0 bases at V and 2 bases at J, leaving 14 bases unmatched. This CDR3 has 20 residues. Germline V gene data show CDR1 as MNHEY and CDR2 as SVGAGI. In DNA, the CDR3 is TGTGCCAGCAGTTACTCGATACAGGGGGCAGGGCAAGGAACCTACAATGAGCAGTTCTTC. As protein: CASSYSIQGAGQGTYNEQFF.

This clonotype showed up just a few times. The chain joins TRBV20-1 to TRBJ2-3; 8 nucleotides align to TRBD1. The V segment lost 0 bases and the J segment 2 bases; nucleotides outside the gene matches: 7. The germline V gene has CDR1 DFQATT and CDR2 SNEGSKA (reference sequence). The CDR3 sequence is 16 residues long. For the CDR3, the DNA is TGCAGTGCTAGAGATCGCGGGACAGGATACACAGATACGCAGTATTTT. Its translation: CSARDRGTGYTDTQYF.

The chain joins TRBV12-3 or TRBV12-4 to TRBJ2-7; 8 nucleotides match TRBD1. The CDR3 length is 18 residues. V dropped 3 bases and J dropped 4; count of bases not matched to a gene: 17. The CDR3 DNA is TGTGCCAGCAGTTTCAGTGGGACAGGAACATTTTCGAGATACGAGCAGTACTTC. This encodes CASSFSGTGTFSRYEQYF.

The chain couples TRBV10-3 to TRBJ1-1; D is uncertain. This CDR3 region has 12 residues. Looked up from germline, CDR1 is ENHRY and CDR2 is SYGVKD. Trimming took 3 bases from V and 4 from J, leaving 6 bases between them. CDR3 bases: TGTGCCATCAGTGAAACGAGCACTGAAGCTTTCTTT. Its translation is CAISETSTEAFF.

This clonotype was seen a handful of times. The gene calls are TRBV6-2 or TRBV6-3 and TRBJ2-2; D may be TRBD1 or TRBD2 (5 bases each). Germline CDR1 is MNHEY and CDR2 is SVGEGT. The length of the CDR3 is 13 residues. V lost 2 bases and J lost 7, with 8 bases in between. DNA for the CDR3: TGTGCCAGCAGTTACGAGGGGCACGGGGAGCTGTTTTTT. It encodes CASSYEGHGELFF.

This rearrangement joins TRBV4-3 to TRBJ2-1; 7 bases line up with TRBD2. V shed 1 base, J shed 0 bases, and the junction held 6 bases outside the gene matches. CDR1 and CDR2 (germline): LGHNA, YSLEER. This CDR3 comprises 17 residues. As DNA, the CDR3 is TGCGCCAGCAGCCAAGTTTGGCTAGCGGCCTCCTACAATGAGCAGTTCTTC. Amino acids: CASSQVWLAASYNEQFF.

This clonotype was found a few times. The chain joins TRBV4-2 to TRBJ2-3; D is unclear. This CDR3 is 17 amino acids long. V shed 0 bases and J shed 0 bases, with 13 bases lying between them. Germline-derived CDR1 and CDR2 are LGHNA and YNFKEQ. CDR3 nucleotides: TGTGCCAGCAGCCAAGATGACCAGGACCTAAGCACAGATACGCAGTATTTT. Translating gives CASSQDDQDLSTDTQYF.

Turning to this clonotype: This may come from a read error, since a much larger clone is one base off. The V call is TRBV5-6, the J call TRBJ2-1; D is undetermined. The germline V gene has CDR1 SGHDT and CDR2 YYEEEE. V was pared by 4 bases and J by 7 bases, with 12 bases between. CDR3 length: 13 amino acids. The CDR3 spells CASSPQTVNEQFF. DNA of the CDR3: TGTGCCAGCAGCCCCCAGACTGTGAATGAGCAGTTCTTC.

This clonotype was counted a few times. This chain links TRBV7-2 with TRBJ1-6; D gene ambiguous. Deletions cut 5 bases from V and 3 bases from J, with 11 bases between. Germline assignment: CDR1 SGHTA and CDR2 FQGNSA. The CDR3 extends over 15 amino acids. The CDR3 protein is CASSPRVDYNSPLHF. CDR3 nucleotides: TGTGCCAGCAGCCCCCGAGTGGACTATAATTCACCCCTCCACTTT.

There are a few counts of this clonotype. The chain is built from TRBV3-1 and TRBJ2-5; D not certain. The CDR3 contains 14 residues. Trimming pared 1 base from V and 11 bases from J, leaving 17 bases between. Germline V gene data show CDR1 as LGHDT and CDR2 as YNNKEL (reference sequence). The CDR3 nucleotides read TGTGCCAGCAGCCAAGCAAGCGTCGGCAGGCGGCAGTACTTC. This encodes CASSQASVGRRQYF.

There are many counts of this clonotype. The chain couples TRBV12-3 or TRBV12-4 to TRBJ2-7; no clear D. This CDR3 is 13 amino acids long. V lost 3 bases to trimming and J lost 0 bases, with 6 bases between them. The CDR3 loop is CASSFGLSYEQYF. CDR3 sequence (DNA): TGTGCCAGCAGTTTTGGTCTCTCCTACGAGCAGTACTTC.

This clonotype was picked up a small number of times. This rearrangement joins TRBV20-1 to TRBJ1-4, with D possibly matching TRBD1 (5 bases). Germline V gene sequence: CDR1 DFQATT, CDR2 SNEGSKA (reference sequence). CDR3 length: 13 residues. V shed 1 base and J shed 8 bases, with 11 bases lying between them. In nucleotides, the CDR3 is TGCAGTGCTAGAGGGAGGGGTTGGGAAAAACTGTTTTTT. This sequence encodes CSARGRGWEKLFF.

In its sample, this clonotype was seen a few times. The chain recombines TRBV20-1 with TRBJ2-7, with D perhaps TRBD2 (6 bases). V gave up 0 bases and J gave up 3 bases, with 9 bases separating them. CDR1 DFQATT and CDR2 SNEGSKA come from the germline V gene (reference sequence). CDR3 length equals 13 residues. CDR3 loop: CSARESGFYEQYF. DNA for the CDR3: TGCAGTGCTAGAGAGAGCGGGTTCTACGAGCAGTACTTC.

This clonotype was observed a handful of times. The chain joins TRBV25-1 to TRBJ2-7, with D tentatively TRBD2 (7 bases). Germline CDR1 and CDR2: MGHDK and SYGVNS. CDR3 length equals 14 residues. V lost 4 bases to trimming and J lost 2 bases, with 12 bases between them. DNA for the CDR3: TGTGCCAGCAGTGCTAGCGGACAGACCTACGAGCAGTACTTC. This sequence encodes CASSASGQTYEQYF.

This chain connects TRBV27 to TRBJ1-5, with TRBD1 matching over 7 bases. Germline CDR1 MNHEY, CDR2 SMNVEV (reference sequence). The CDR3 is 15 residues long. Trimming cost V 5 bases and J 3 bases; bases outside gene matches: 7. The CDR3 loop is CASSPGTAFNQPQHF. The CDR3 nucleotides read TGTGCCAGCAGTCCGGGGACAGCGTTCAATCAGCCCCAGCATTTT.

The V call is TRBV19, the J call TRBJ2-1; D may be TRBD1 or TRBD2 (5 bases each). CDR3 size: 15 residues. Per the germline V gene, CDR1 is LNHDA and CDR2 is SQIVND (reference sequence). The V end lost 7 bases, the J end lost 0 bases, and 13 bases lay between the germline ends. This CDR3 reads CASIPGPNSYNEQFF. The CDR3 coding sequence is TGTGCCAGTATCCCGGGGCCGAACTCCTACAATGAGCAGTTCTTC.

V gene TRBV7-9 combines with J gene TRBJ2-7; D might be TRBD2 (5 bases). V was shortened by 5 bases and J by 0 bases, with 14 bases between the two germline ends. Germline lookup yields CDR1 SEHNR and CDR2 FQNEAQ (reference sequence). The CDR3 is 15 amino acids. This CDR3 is CASSHQEVPSYEQYF. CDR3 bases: TGTGCCAGCAGCCACCAGGAGGTCCCCTCCTACGAGCAGTACTTC. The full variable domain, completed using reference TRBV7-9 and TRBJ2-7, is DTGVSQNPRHKITKRGQNVTFRCDPISEHNRLYWYRQTLGQGPEFLTYFQNEAQLEKSRLLSDRFSAERPKGSFSTLEIQRTEQGDSAMYLCASSHQEVPSYEQYFGPGTRLTVT.